This T cell receptor (beta chain) appears in the sequencing data of a study of response to subunit inactivated influenza vaccine. In its sample, this clonotype was seen many times. Germline CDR1 reads SGHVS; CDR2 reads FQNEAQ. Trimming at V came to 5 bases and at J to 5 bases, leaving 6 bases not matched to a gene. The CDR3 contains 15 residues. TCRdb passed the RT-PCR reads through MiXCR, listing each CDR3 protein once. This sample has 550,000 to 800,000 distinct CDR3 sequences, with 15% to 19% found just once. The sequenced sample was PBMCs from blood, obtained 11 to 12 days after vaccination. The receptor was derived from a man in his fifties who received an inactivated influenza vaccine. The chain uses TRBV7-8 and TRBJ2-1; 10 bases align to TRBD2. CDR3: CASSRLAGGDNEQFF. The CDR3 region has the DNA TGTGCCAGCAGCCGATTAGCGGGGGGCGACAATGAGCAGTTCTTC.